This T cell receptor beta chain was retrieved from a study of T cell repertoires in cytomegalovirus infection. Study-wide background: Through public TCR beta signatures, both CMV infection and matching HLA type were indicated.

This clonotype was observed a handful of times. Antigen: not known. General study results and limits: HLA-C-restricted TCR beta clonotypes specific for CMV led the ex vivo response. Frequencies of public TCR beta families were cumulated, and this identified carriers of CMV plus the relevant HLA.

TCRdb re-called the reads through MiXCR, storing one row per CDR3 protein. The sample has approximately 700,000 distinct CDR3 sequences, less than 40% seen once. The sequence was collected from a human donor in good health (CMV status not recorded). Some clones in this sample may be carry-over from other donors' samples. The source material was PBMCs.

As DNA, the CDR3 is TGTGCCAGTAGTACCACCCCCGACAGGTATCAGCCCCAGCATTTT. Residues: CASSTTPDRYQPQHF. The genes are TRBV19 and TRBJ1-5, with D perhaps matching TRBD1 (6 bases). CDR3 length: 15 amino acids. The V gene lost 4 bases and the J gene lost 5 bases, with 15 bases spanning the gap. Germline values: CDR1 LNHDA, CDR2 SQIVND (reference sequence).